Listed below are T cell receptor beta chains from one sample, sequenced in a study of T-cell memory formation after mild COVID-19. TCRdb reanalysed the 5' RACE reads using MiXCR and keeps one entry per CDR3 protein. The sample records 360,000 or so distinct CDR3 sequences, under 30% being singletons. What was sequenced was PBMCs or a T cell subset sorted from them (not recorded which). The receptors here all came from an adult woman who had mild COVID-19 (a few samples of this study predate the infection). Cell type and time point are not known. The CDR3 runs from the conserved cysteine through the conserved F or W. D genes are given only for firm matches. Rows give clone size only sometimes, using once, few, many, or a class for an expanded clone.

J: TRBJ1-5
D: TRBD1
size: .
V: TRBV24-1
DNA: TGTGCCACCAGTGATCATAGACAGGGGGACAATCAGCCCCAGCATTTT
CDR3: CATSDHRQGDNQPQHF

J: TRBJ1-1
D: .
size: .
V: TRBV20-1
DNA: TGCAGTGCTAGTCGGGGTGTTGCGGTCACTGAAGCTTTCTTT
CDR3: CSASRGVAVTEAFF

J: TRBJ1-1
D: .
size: few
V: TRBV20-1
DNA: TGCAGTGCTAGAGATCGTACGCGCCAGCCGAACACTGAAGCTTTCTTT
CDR3: CSARDRTRQPNTEAFF

J: TRBJ2-2
D: TRBD2
size: few
V: TRBV6-2/TRBV6-3
DNA: TGTGCCAGCAGTCGGACTAGCGGTAGGAACACCGGGGAGCTGTTTTTT
CDR3: CASSRTSGRNTGELFF

J: TRBJ1-2
D: TRBD1
size: .
V: TRBV5-1
DNA: TGCGCCAGCAGCCGGGACAGAGAAAACTATGGCTACACCTTC
CDR3: CASSRDRENYGYTF

J: TRBJ2-1
D: TRBD1
size: .
V: TRBV2
DNA: TGTGCCAGCACCCGGGACAGGACTTACAATGAGCAGTTCTTC
CDR3: CASTRDRTYNEQFF

J: TRBJ2-7
D: .
size: many
V: TRBV7-2
DNA: TGTGCCAGCAGCTCCGGGCCTTCCTACGAGCAGTACTTC
CDR3: CASSSGPSYEQYF

J: TRBJ2-3
D: TRBD2
size: many
V: TRBV12-3/TRBV12-4
DNA: TGTGCCACCCTAGCGGGTCTCTACGAGACAGATACGCAGTATTTT
CDR3: CATLAGLYETDTQYF

J: TRBJ2-7
D: TRBD1
size: once
V: TRBV11-2
DNA: TGTGCCAGCAGCTCCCACAGGACAGGGGTCATCTACGAGCAGTACTTC
CDR3: CASSSHRTGVIYEQYF

J: TRBJ1-1
D: .
size: .
V: TRBV7-9
DNA: TGTGCCAGCAGCCCCCCCCTGATGGGGCCCCCCGGGTGGAACACTGAAGCTTTCTTT
CDR3: CASSPPLMGPPGWNTEAFF

J: TRBJ2-1
D: TRBD2
size: few
V: TRBV3-1
DNA: TGTGCCAGCAGTAAGGTAGCGGGGGGGCATAACAATGAGCAGTTCTTC
CDR3: CASSKVAGGHNNEQFF

J: TRBJ2-1
D: TRBD2
size: few
V: TRBV2
DNA: TGTGCCAGCAGTGACATGACTAGCGGAACCTACAATGAGCAGTTCTTC
CDR3: CASSDMTSGTYNEQFF

J: TRBJ1-1
D: TRBD1
size: few
V: TRBV7-2
DNA: TGTGCCAGCAGCCCAGGACAGGGAATATCCACTGAAGCTTTCTTT
CDR3: CASSPGQGISTEAFF

J: TRBJ1-5
D: .
size: once
V: TRBV4-2
DNA: TGTGCCAGCAGCCACCTCGGGAGGGGCGATCAGCCCCAGCATTTT
CDR3: CASSHLGRGDQPQHF

J: TRBJ2-3
D: .
size: .
V: TRBV7-9
DNA: TGTGCCAGCAGCTTAGAACCCTGGGGCTACACAGATACGCAGTATTTT
CDR3: CASSLEPWGYTDTQYF

J: TRBJ2-1
D: TRBD2
size: .
V: TRBV29-1
DNA: TGCAGCGTTGGACTAGCGGGAGTGTGGGAGCAGTTCTTC
CDR3: CSVGLAGVWEQFF

J: TRBJ2-7
D: TRBD2
size: .
V: TRBV27
DNA: TGTGCCAGCAGTTCCTCTCGGGCTTATGGGGCGGGAGGCGAGCAGTACTTC
CDR3: CASSSSRAYGAGGEQYF

J: TRBJ2-1
D: .
size: many
V: TRBV9
DNA: TGTGCCAGCAGCGGAGGGGTCGGCAGCCATGAGCAGTTCTTC
CDR3: CASSGGVGSHEQFF

J: TRBJ2-7
D: TRBD1
size: .
V: TRBV20-1
DNA: TGCAGTGCCACGGGACAGGGCTACGAGCAGTACTTC
CDR3: CSATGQGYEQYF

J: TRBJ1-1
D: .
size: few
V: TRBV7-7
DNA: TGTGCCAGCAGCCCCGTAGTAGGGTTGAACACTGAAGCTTTCTTT
CDR3: CASSPVVGLNTEAFF

J: TRBJ2-5
D: TRBD2
size: few
V: TRBV20-1
DNA: TGCAGTGCTAGGGCTAGCGGGAGACGGGAGACCCAGTACTTC
CDR3: CSARASGRRETQYF

J: TRBJ2-2
D: .
size: .
V: TRBV5-1
DNA: TGCGCCAGCAGCTTGCCGGACACGGGGACCGGGGAGCTGTTTTTT
CDR3: CASSLPDTGTGELFF

J: TRBJ1-5
D: .
size: few
V: TRBV12-3/TRBV12-4
DNA: TGTGCCAGCAGCCAAATTAGCAATCAGCCCCAGCATTTT
CDR3: CASSQISNQPQHF

J: TRBJ2-7
D: TRBD1
size: .
V: TRBV29-1
DNA: TGCAGCGATCCGGGGACAGGGGAGCCCTACGAGCAGTACTTC
CDR3: CSDPGTGEPYEQYF

J: TRBJ1-2
D: .
size: few
V: TRBV21-1
DNA: TGTGCCAGCAGCAAAGAGGTCCAGCAGGGGCTGAACTATGGCTACACCTTC
CDR3: CASSKEVQQGLNYGYTF

J: TRBJ2-7
D: TRBD2
size: few
V: TRBV6-6
DNA: TGTGCCAGCAGTTACTCGGCGGGGGGGCTGGAGCAGTACTTC
CDR3: CASSYSAGGLEQYF

J: TRBJ2-1
D: TRBD2
size: .
V: TRBV7-2
DNA: TGTGCCAGCAGCTTAGCGGAACTAGCGGGAGGCTACAATGAGCAGTTCTTC
CDR3: CASSLAELAGGYNEQFF

J: TRBJ2-3
D: .
size: few
V: TRBV20-1
DNA: TGCAGTGCTAGAGAAGTAGTATACGTCGGGGTCGGCACAGATACGCAGTATTTT
CDR3: CSAREVVYVGVGTDTQYF

J: TRBJ2-7
D: TRBD1
size: few
V: TRBV7-6
DNA: TGTGCCAGCAGTTACTCATCGAGGACAGGGGACTCCTACGAGCAGTACTTC
CDR3: CASSYSSRTGDSYEQYF

J: TRBJ1-2
D: TRBD1
size: few
V: TRBV6-1
DNA: TGTGCCAGCAGCACATCCGACAGGGATTGGGGCTACACCTTC
CDR3: CASSTSDRDWGYTF

J: TRBJ2-3
D: TRBD2
size: few
V: TRBV7-2
DNA: TGTGCCAGCAAGTCGAACCCGACTAGCGGGATCACAGATACGCAGTATTTT
CDR3: CASKSNPTSGITDTQYF

J: TRBJ2-7
D: .
size: .
V: TRBV7-8
DNA: TGTGCCAGCAGCCTCCGGACCGAACCCTACGAGCAGTACTTC
CDR3: CASSLRTEPYEQYF

J: TRBJ2-1
D: .
size: few
V: TRBV6-5
DNA: TGTGCCAGCAGTTACTCGTTAGTTAATGGGGGGTTTGCGCAGTTCTTC
CDR3: CASSYSLVNGGFAQFF

J: TRBJ1-1
D: .
size: .
V: TRBV12-3/TRBV12-4
DNA: TGTGCCAGCAGTTTACTGAGGGGGGCCTTAGGCACTGAAGCTTTCTTT
CDR3: CASSLLRGALGTEAFF

J: TRBJ2-3
D: TRBD2
size: .
V: TRBV20-1
DNA: TGCAGTGCTAGAGAACTAGCGGGAGCGGCAGATACGCAGTATTTT
CDR3: CSARELAGAADTQYF

J: TRBJ1-5
D: .
size: .
V: TRBV12-3/TRBV12-4
DNA: TGTGCCAGCAGTTCCGGGCACAGGGACGGTCAGCCCCAGCATTTT
CDR3: CASSSGHRDGQPQHF

J: TRBJ2-3
D: TRBD1
size: .
V: TRBV7-2
DNA: TGTGCCAGCAGCGCAAATCCGACAGGGGATCGCACAGATACGCAGTATTTT
CDR3: CASSANPTGDRTDTQYF

J: TRBJ1-1
D: .
size: few
V: TRBV12-3/TRBV12-4
DNA: TGTGCCAGCAGCCCTCAGGAGGGAGCTGAAGCTTTCTTT
CDR3: CASSPQEGAEAFF

J: TRBJ2-2
D: .
size: few
V: TRBV6-5
DNA: TGTGCCAGCGGACTGAACACCGGGGAGCTGTTTTTT
CDR3: CASGLNTGELFF

J: TRBJ2-7
D: .
size: few
V: TRBV20-1
DNA: TGCAGTGCCCGAGGCCCTGCCTACGAGCAGTACTTC
CDR3: CSARGPAYEQYF

J: TRBJ2-1
D: .
size: few
V: TRBV20-1
DNA: TGCAGTGCTTGGTCGGGACTCCGGGGTGAGCAGTTCTTC
CDR3: CSAWSGLRGEQFF

J: TRBJ2-7
D: TRBD2
size: many
V: TRBV9
DNA: TGTGCCAGCAGCGTAGGGTCCAGCGGGAGGGGATTCGACGAGCAGTACTTC
CDR3: CASSVGSSGRGFDEQYF

J: TRBJ1-2
D: .
size: .
V: TRBV19
DNA: TGTGCCAGTAGTATTTCGGGGGCAGGGAGCGGCTACACCTTC
CDR3: CASSISGAGSGYTF

J: TRBJ2-1
D: TRBD1
size: .
V: TRBV19
DNA: TGTGCCAGTAGTCCAGGCCCCGGACAGGGGAGCTCCTACAATGAGCAGTTCTTC
CDR3: CASSPGPGQGSSYNEQFF

J: TRBJ1-1
D: .
size: .
V: TRBV14
DNA: TGTGCCAGCAGCTTCACAGGGTTGACTGAAGCTTTCTTT
CDR3: CASSFTGLTEAFF

J: TRBJ1-4
D: .
size: .
V: TRBV5-1
DNA: TGCGCCAGCAGCTTGGGCCCGGCTCGAGAAAAACTGTTTTTT
CDR3: CASSLGPAREKLFF

J: TRBJ2-5
D: TRBD1
size: few
V: TRBV12-3/TRBV12-4
DNA: TGTGCCAGCAGGAGGGACAGGGAGACCCAGTACTTC
CDR3: CASRRDRETQYF

J: TRBJ2-7
D: .
size: .
V: TRBV10-3
DNA: TGTGCCATCAGTGACGTTATTTACGAGCAGTACTTC
CDR3: CAISDVIYEQYF

J: TRBJ1-1
D: .
size: few
V: TRBV19
DNA: TGTGCCAGTAGTCATTACGGCAGGGGACCGCTGTGGGCTTTCTTT
CDR3: CASSHYGRGPLWAFF

J: TRBJ2-7
D: .
size: few
V: TRBV9
DNA: TGTGCCAGCAGCGTAGGTGGGGCGGAGGTAGCCTACGAGCAGTACTTC
CDR3: CASSVGGAEVAYEQYF

J: TRBJ2-2
D: .
size: .
V: TRBV20-1
DNA: TGCAGTGCTAGAGATCGGATGCGGGGCACGAACACCGGGGAGCTGTTTTTT
CDR3: CSARDRMRGTNTGELFF

J: TRBJ2-7
D: .
size: .
V: TRBV6-5
DNA: TGTGCCAGCAGCTCTCCAGCGGAAACAGCCTACGAGCAGTACTTC
CDR3: CASSSPAETAYEQYF

J: TRBJ1-3
D: .
size: few
V: TRBV12-3/TRBV12-4
DNA: TGTGCCAGCAGTTTAGGGGGACTCTCTGGAAACACCATATATTTT
CDR3: CASSLGGLSGNTIYF